A selection of T cell receptor beta chains follows, all from one sample in a study of graft-versus-host responses after intestinal transplantation. These TCRs' antigens remain unknown. The table came from immunoSEQ multiplex PCR; TCRdb's copy has only in-frame clones and leaves some out. The table lists tens of thousands of clones, approximately 83% of them singletons. Source: unstimulated CD8+ T cells sorted from spleen or lymph node cells, taken before intestinal transplant. These receptors were obtained from a human donor who received an intestinal transplant. The CDR3 runs from the conserved cysteine through the conserved F or W. D genes are given only for firm matches. Clone size is given for some rows only: seen once, a few or many times, or a class if the clone is expanded.

clone size	V gene	J gene	D gene	CDR3 DNA	CDR3 protein
-	TRBV6-5	TRBJ2-7	TRBD2	TGTGCCAGCAGCTTAGCGGGGAACTCCTACGAGCAGTACTTC	CASSLAGNSYEQYF
-	TRBV9	TRBJ2-1	-	TGTGCCAGCAGCGGCTACGGTGCCCGGTCTCGTAATGAGCAGTTCTTC	CASSGYGARSRNEQFF
-	TRBV7-9	TRBJ2-7	-	TGTGCCAGCAGCCGAGAGAGCTCCTACGAGCAGTACTTC	CASSRESSYEQYF
-	TRBV4-1	TRBJ2-1	TRBD1	TGCGCCAGCAGCCCCTCACAGGGGGCCATAGGTGAGCAGTTCTTC	CASSPSQGAIGEQFF
-	TRBV7-9	TRBJ2-4	-	TGTGCCAGCAGCTTATCACAGGGAGTCAAAAACATTCAGTACTTC	CASSLSQGVKNIQYF
-	TRBV18	TRBJ2-7	TRBD1	TGTGCCAGCTCACCAAGGGACAGGGATTCCTACGAGCAGTACTTC	CASSPRDRDSYEQYF
-	TRBV19	TRBJ2-7	-	TGTGCCAGTAGTATCTACGACGGGTCCGGCTCGGTCTACGAGCAGTACTTC	CASSIYDGSGSVYEQYF
-	TRBV5-4	TRBJ2-6	-	TGTGCCAGCAGCTTGGAGGGGGCTGGGGCCAACGTCCTGACTTTC	CASSLEGAGANVLTF
-	TRBV12-5	TRBJ2-3	-	TGTGCTAGTGGTTTGGACTGGGACTCGAGAAGCACAGATACGCAGTATTTT	CASGLDWDSRSTDTQYF
-	TRBV27	TRBJ1-1	-	TGTGCCAGCAGGCTGGGCCGCTACACTGAAGCTTTCTTT	CASRLGRYTEAFF
-	TRBV9	TRBJ2-1	TRBD2	TGTGCCAGCAGCGTAGTGGCGGGAGAAGGTAATGAGCAGTTCTTC	CASSVVAGEGNEQFF
-	TRBV29-1	TRBJ2-7	-	TGCAGCGTTGGCGGGACAGACCTCGGGAACGAGCAGTACTTC	CSVGGTDLGNEQYF
-	TRBV4-1	TRBJ2-1	-	TGCGCCAGCAGCCAACGCCCGGCGGGTATCTACAATGAGCAGTTCTTC	CASSQRPAGIYNEQFF
-	TRBV13	TRBJ1-4	-	TGTGCCAGCAGCTTAGGCCCGGGGTCTACTAATGAAAAACTGTTTTTT	CASSLGPGSTNEKLFF
-	TRBV7-9	TRBJ2-1	-	TGTGCCAGCAGCTTAGCGACAGGTACTTACAATGAGCAGTTCTTC	CASSLATGTYNEQFF
once	TRBV5-5	TRBJ1-6	-	TGTGCCAGCAGCTCACACCTTTACTCCTATAATTCACCCCTCCACTTT	CASSSHLYSYNSPLHF
-	TRBV29-1	TRBJ2-7	-	TGCAGCGCTGACCACGGGGGGCCAGGACTCTACGAGCAGTACTTC	CSADHGGPGLYEQYF
-	TRBV5-1	TRBJ2-7	TRBD1	TGCGCCAGCAGCTTGGCCGGACAGGGCTACGAGCAGTACTTC	CASSLAGQGYEQYF
once	TRBV15	TRBJ2-3	-	TGTGCCACCAGCAGAACTAGCACAGATACGCAGTATTTT	CATSRTSTDTQYF
-	TRBV7-6	TRBJ2-7	TRBD1	TGTGCCAGCAGCCGAGGGGACAGCACCTACGAGCAGTACTTC	CASSRGDSTYEQYF
-	TRBV28	TRBJ2-2	-	TGTGCCAGCAGTTTTCTAGACGAGGGGGAGCTGTTTTTT	CASSFLDEGELFF
-	TRBV10-3	TRBJ2-3	-	TGTGCCATGGGAGGAGGGACTAGCACAGATACGCAGTATTTT	CAMGGGTSTDTQYF
once	TRBV7-2	TRBJ2-7	-	TGTGCCAGCAGCTTAGAGGCTGGGGGCCCCTACGAGCAGTACTTC	CASSLEAGGPYEQYF
-	TRBV15	TRBJ2-3	TRBD2	TGTGCCACCAGCAGAGATTCTGGGACTAGCGCCACAGATACGCAGTATTTT	CATSRDSGTSATDTQYF
-	TRBV4-1	TRBJ2-2	TRBD2	TGCGCCAGCAGCCCCTCGACTAGCTTAACCGGGGAGCTGTTTTTT	CASSPSTSLTGELFF
-	TRBV2	TRBJ1-5	-	TGTGCCAGCAGTGAGTGGCCTCTTAGCAATCAGCCCCAGCATTTT	CASSEWPLSNQPQHF
-	TRBV7-9	TRBJ1-5	TRBD1	TGTGCCAGCAGCGCGGACCCGACAGGGGGCGAACAGCCCCAGCATTTT	CASSADPTGGEQPQHF
once	TRBV2	TRBJ2-5	-	TGTGCCAGCACACTCGCAACGGGAGAGACCCAGTACTTC	CASTLATGETQYF
-	TRBV6-5	TRBJ2-3	-	TGTGCCAGCAGTTACTCGCCTAGCGGCACAGATACGCAGTATTTT	CASSYSPSGTDTQYF
-	TRBV7-9	TRBJ2-7	-	TGTGCCAGCAGCTCATCTGGCCCAACCTACGAGCAGTACTTC	CASSSSGPTYEQYF
few	TRBV13	TRBJ2-5	TRBD2	TGTGCCAGCAGCCCACCGGCCGCTCCGCGGGAGGACCAAGAGACCCAGTACTTC	CASSPPAAPREDQETQYF
-	TRBV6-5	TRBJ2-5	-	TGTGCCAGCAGATCCGGGACTTCGAAGACCCAGTACTTC	CASRSGTSKTQYF
-	TRBV11-2	TRBJ1-3	-	TGTGCCAGCAGCTTTTCGGGGAACACCATATATTTT	CASSFSGNTIYF
-	TRBV10-3	TRBJ2-7	-	TGTGCCATCAGTGAGTCAGGGGTTTACGAGCAGTACTTC	CAISESGVYEQYF
-	TRBV2	TRBJ2-7	-	TGTGCCAGCAGTGAGAGGCGGCCTTCCTCCTACGAGCAGTACTTC	CASSERRPSSYEQYF
-	TRBV19	TRBJ1-1	TRBD1	TGTGCCAGTGCCGACAGGGGGTCTGAAGCTTTCTTT	CASADRGSEAFF
-	TRBV19	TRBJ1-6	-	TGTGCCAGTCGCAGCACAGGGCCAAATTCACCCCTCCACTTT	CASRSTGPNSPLHF
-	TRBV19	TRBJ2-1	-	TGTGCCAGTAGTACCTTCTCGGTCAATGAGCAGTTCTTC	CASSTFSVNEQFF
once	TRBV19	TRBJ2-1	-	TGTGCCAGTACAGGGATTTCCTACAATGAGCAGTTCTTC	CASTGISYNEQFF
-	TRBV5-1	TRBJ2-3	-	TGCGCCAGCAGCCCAGGTGACGGGGTTACAGATACGCAGTATTTT	CASSPGDGVTDTQYF
few	TRBV4-1	TRBJ2-1	TRBD2	TGCGCCAGCAGCCATCCCAAACAGACTAGCGGGACCCACAATGAGCAGTTCTTC	CASSHPKQTSGTHNEQFF
-	TRBV2	TRBJ1-1	-	TGTGCCAGCAGTGGTCGCGGGGGAGAGACTATGAACACTGAAGCTTTCTTT	CASSGRGGETMNTEAFF
-	TRBV4-1	TRBJ2-2	-	TGCGCCAGCAGCCAAGACGCAGGGCTTGGGCTTAACACCGGGGAGCTGTTTTTT	CASSQDAGLGLNTGELFF
-	TRBV27	TRBJ1-5	-	TGTGCCAGCAGTTTCTGGGGGCCGAATCAGCCCCAGCATTTT	CASSFWGPNQPQHF
once	TRBV11-2	TRBJ2-1	-	TGTGCCAGCAGCTTAGTTTGGGAGAGCTCCTACAATGAGCAGTTCTTC	CASSLVWESSYNEQFF
few	TRBV19	TRBJ2-5	TRBD2	TGTGCCAGTAGTATGGCGGGGGACTTGGAGACCCAGTACTTC	CASSMAGDLETQYF
-	TRBV9	TRBJ1-1	TRBD1	TGTGCCAGCAGCGCCCCTTCTCAGGGGGTCACTGAAGCTTTCTTT	CASSAPSQGVTEAFF
-	TRBV7-9	TRBJ2-3	TRBD2	TGTGCCAAGGCAGCGGGGAAGGCAGATACGCAGTATTTT	CAKAAGKADTQYF
-	TRBV19	TRBJ2-1	TRBD2	TGTGCCAGTACCGAGGGACTAGCGGGAGTCGGGGCCTACGAGCAGTTCTTC	CASTEGLAGVGAYEQFF
-	TRBV27	TRBJ2-1	TRBD2	TGTGCCAGCAGTTCTGGGACTAGCGGGGCCTACAATGAGCAGTTCTTC	CASSSGTSGAYNEQFF
many	TRBV2	TRBJ1-2	-	TGTGCCAGCAGTGAACAGGGCTATGGCTACACCTTC	CASSEQGYGYTF
-	TRBV5-6	TRBJ2-2	-	TGTGCCAGCAGCTTCGTCGGGGGGAACACCGGGGAGCTGTTTTTT	CASSFVGGNTGELFF
-	TRBV9	TRBJ2-7	-	TGTGCCAGCAGCCCCACCGTGACAGGATCCTACGAGCAGTACTTC	CASSPTVTGSYEQYF
-	TRBV6-1	TRBJ2-1	TRBD1	TGTGCCAGCACCCTGAACAGGGGTGGCAATGAGCAGTTCTTC	CASTLNRGGNEQFF
-	TRBV2	TRBJ1-6	-	TGTGCCAGCAACCCATCGACGGGTTCATACTATAATTCACCCCTCCACTTT	CASNPSTGSYYNSPLHF